These T cell receptor beta chains were read from a single sample in a study of regulatory T cells in long-lasting Graves disease. One entry per CDR3 protein results from TCRdb running MiXCR on the multiplex PCR reads. The repertoire includes hundreds of thousands of distinct CDR3 sequences, around 20% of them detected once, and over 7.5% sits in the top ten. The starting material was peripheral blood mononuclear cells (PBMCs), obtained when the disease was refractory, from a patient treated with antithyroid drugs. Every receptor here comes from a female donor with Graves disease. Each CDR3 is given with its conserved first and last residue. D genes are given only for firm matches. Rows may omit the clone size; those that give it use once, few, many or a size class.

j_call | d_call | clone_size | v_call | cdr3_nt | cdr3_aa
TRBJ1-2 | NA | NA | TRBV20-1 | TGCAGTGGGAGGGCGGGACTCCTAGTCTATGGCTACACCTTC | CSGRAGLLVYGYTF
TRBJ2-7 | NA | few | TRBV6-5 | TGTGCCAGCAGTTTTAACCGGGACACGGGCTCCTACGAGCAGTACTTC | CASSFNRDTGSYEQYF
TRBJ1-1 | NA | many | TRBV7-9 | TGTGCCAGCAGTTTAGGTTCTTTGAACACTGAAGCTTTCTTT | CASSLGSLNTEAFF
TRBJ2-6 | TRBD2 | NA | TRBV10-3 | TGTGCCATCAGTGATAGCGGGACCGGGGCCGACGTCCTGACTTTC | CAISDSGTGADVLTF
TRBJ1-5 | NA | NA | TRBV29-1 | TGCAGCGTTGTGGAGCAGGGATCGGGAAGCAATCAGCCCCAGCATTTT | CSVVEQGSGSNQPQHF
TRBJ2-1 | TRBD2 | few | TRBV24-1 | TGTGCCACCAGTGCTACTAGCGGGAAAGTATGGGATGAGCAGTTCTTC | CATSATSGKVWDEQFF
TRBJ2-2 | TRBD1 | NA | TRBV28 | TGTGCCAGCAGTTTTAGGTCCAGGGGGCACGGGGAGCTGTTTTTT | CASSFRSRGHGELFF
TRBJ2-7 | NA | NA | TRBV9 | TGTGCCAGCAGTCGCGATCCTTACGGGCAGTACTTC | CASSRDPYGQYF
TRBJ2-7 | TRBD2 | many | TRBV12-3/TRBV12-4 | TGTGCCAGCAGTTTAGATTCAGTAGCGGGAAGCTACGAGCAGTACTTC | CASSLDSVAGSYEQYF
TRBJ2-2 | TRBD2 | few | TRBV4-3 | TGCGCCAGCAGCCCGTCCGGGGGGTCCCTTCTTCTCACCGGGGAGCTGTTTTTT | CASSPSGGSLLLTGELFF
TRBJ2-7 | TRBD2 | many | TRBV7-2 | TGTGCCAGCAGCGGAGGAACAGCGGGATACTCCTACGAGCAGTACTTC | CASSGGTAGYSYEQYF
TRBJ1-1 | TRBD1 | few | TRBV20-1 | TGCAGTGCTAGAGACTGGACAGGCGTGAACACTGAAGCTTTCTTT | CSARDWTGVNTEAFF
TRBJ2-1 | NA | NA | TRBV7-9 | TGTGCCAGCAGCTTAGGTAGCGGCTCCTACAATGAGCAGTTCTTC | CASSLGSGSYNEQFF
TRBJ1-2 | NA | few | TRBV4-3 | TGCGCCAGCAGCCAGGACTGGGGGGACTATGGCTACACCTTC | CASSQDWGDYGYTF
TRBJ2-7 | NA | NA | TRBV20-1 | TGCAGTGCTAGAGTCGGATCCTACGAGCAGTACTTC | CSARVGSYEQYF
TRBJ2-5 | NA | many | TRBV7-2 | TGTGCCAGCAGCTTAGGGAGACAGGCTCGCCAGACCCAGTACTTC | CASSLGRQARQTQYF
TRBJ2-5 | TRBD2 | many | TRBV29-1 | TGCAGCGTTGAAGAACCGACTAGCGGGTGGGGAGAGACCCAGTACTTC | CSVEEPTSGWGETQYF
TRBJ2-2 | NA | NA | TRBV30 | TGTGCCTGGAGTGTAAATTGGAACACCGGGGAGCTGTTTTTT | CAWSVNWNTGELFF
TRBJ1-5 | NA | NA | TRBV10-2 | TGCGCCAGCAGTGGACAGGTTAGCAATCAGCCCCAGCATTTT | CASSGQVSNQPQHF
TRBJ2-7 | NA | few | TRBV6-1 | TGTGCCAGCAGAGGAAGGACTATTGACGAGCAGTACTTC | CASRGRTIDEQYF
TRBJ2-7 | TRBD2 | NA | TRBV6-6 | TGTGCCAGCAGTTACTCGGCTGGCGGGAGCTCCTACGAGCAGTACTTC | CASSYSAGGSSYEQYF
TRBJ2-2 | NA | NA | TRBV9 | TGTGCCAGCAGCGTAGTAGGGGCCTCTCCCGGGGAGCTGTTTTTT | CASSVVGASPGELFF
TRBJ2-7 | TRBD1 | NA | TRBV20-1 | TGCAGTGCAAAGAGCGGACAGGGGATTGAGGAGCAGTACTTC | CSAKSGQGIEEQYF
TRBJ1-2 | TRBD1 | many | TRBV7-2 | TGTGCCAGCAACCCCAGGGGGGTTGGCTATGGCTACACCTTC | CASNPRGVGYGYTF
TRBJ2-7 | NA | few | TRBV29-1 | TGCAGCGTTCCAAGGGGAGGACAGCTACCCTACGAGCAGTACTTC | CSVPRGGQLPYEQYF
TRBJ2-7 | NA | many | TRBV6-1 | TGTGCCAGCAGTCAGACCCGGACAAGATTATCCTACGAGCAGTACTTC | CASSQTRTRLSYEQYF
TRBJ2-5 | TRBD1 | NA | TRBV4-1 | TGCGCCAGCAGCCATCCAGGACAGGGGTCCCAAGAGACCCAGTACTTC | CASSHPGQGSQETQYF
TRBJ2-7 | NA | many | TRBV27 | TGTGCCAGCAGCTTATCAGGAGGTGGCTACGAGCAGTACTTC | CASSLSGGGYEQYF
TRBJ2-2 | NA | NA | TRBV9 | TGTGCCAGCAGCGGAGAGACTAGGAACACCGGGGAGCTGTTTTTT | CASSGETRNTGELFF
TRBJ2-1 | NA | NA | TRBV6-2/TRBV6-3 | TGTGCCAGCCTGCCCCGGGTTAGCTCCTACAATGAGCAGTTCTTC | CASLPRVSSYNEQFF
TRBJ2-6 | NA | few | TRBV5-5 | TGTGCCAGCAGCCCCGAAGCCATTTCCGGGGCCGGCTGGGCCAACGTCCGGACTTTC | CASSPEAISGAGWANVRTF
TRBJ2-2 | TRBD2 | many | TRBV27 | TGTGCCAGCAGAGCGGGAGGAGGCACCGGGGAGCTGTTTTTT | CASRAGGGTGELFF
TRBJ1-1 | TRBD1 | many | TRBV10-3 | TGTGCCATCAGGACAGGGGGTTCTGAAGCTTTCTTT | CAIRTGGSEAFF
TRBJ2-4 | TRBD2 | few | TRBV6-2/TRBV6-3 | TGTGCCAGCAGTTACGAGGGACTAGGAAAAAACATTCAGTACTTC | CASSYEGLGKNIQYF
TRBJ2-7 | NA | NA | TRBV28 | TGTGCCAGCAGGCGGGGCGCCTGGGGGGCCTACGAGCAGTACTTC | CASRRGAWGAYEQYF
TRBJ2-6 | NA | once | TRBV7-9 | TGTGCCAGCAGCTTAGGGCCCCCCCCCAAGGGGTACAGCTCTGGGGCCAACGTCCTGACTTTC | CASSLGPPPKGYSSGANVLTF
TRBJ2-7 | NA | many | TRBV6-1 | TGTGCCAGCAGTCCCCTTCGCAGGGTTTACGAGCAGTACTTC | CASSPLRRVYEQYF
TRBJ2-7 | NA | many | TRBV20-1 | TGCAGTGCTTCAGGCGACTACGAGCAGTACTTC | CSASGDYEQYF
TRBJ1-5 | NA | few | TRBV18 | TGTGCCAGCTCAACCAGGGGTAGCAATCAGCCCCAGCATTTT | CASSTRGSNQPQHF
TRBJ1-5 | NA | NA | TRBV5-5 | TGTGCCAGCAGCCCTACCCTGACGACCTATAGCAATCAGCCCCAGCATTTT | CASSPTLTTYSNQPQHF
TRBJ1-1 | NA | NA | TRBV9 | TGTGCCAGCAGTCCTACAGGGATGGCTGAAGCTTTCTTT | CASSPTGMAEAFF
TRBJ2-5 | TRBD1 | few | TRBV6-1 | TGTGCCAGCACCGGGACAGGGGGCTTTGTTCGCCCAGAGACCCAGTACTTC | CASTGTGGFVRPETQYF
TRBJ1-1 | NA | NA | TRBV15 | TGTGCCACCAGCAGAGGGACAGCGGCACCACCTGAAGCTTTCTTT | CATSRGTAAPPEAFF
TRBJ2-5 | TRBD1 | many | TRBV20-1 | TGCAGTGCTAGAACCGGGACAGGGGACTTGGTGGAGACCCAGTACTTC | CSARTGTGDLVETQYF
TRBJ2-5 | TRBD2 | many | TRBV20-1 | TGCAGTGCTAGAGATCCGGGACTATCAGAGACCCAGTACTTC | CSARDPGLSETQYF
TRBJ2-6 | TRBD1 | few | TRBV5-1 | TGCGCCAGCAGCAGTCCGACAGGGGAGAACTCTGGGGCCAACGTCCTGACTTTC | CASSSPTGENSGANVLTF
TRBJ2-4 | TRBD2 | many | TRBV7-2 | TGTGCCAGCAGCAAACTAGCGGGAGTGCACATTCAGTACTTC | CASSKLAGVHIQYF
TRBJ1-6 | NA | NA | TRBV20-1 | TGCAGTGCTAGAGACACGATGACAGCCTATAATTCACCCCTCCACTTT | CSARDTMTAYNSPLHF